One sample yielded the 13 T cell receptor beta chains listed below, sequenced in a study of cytomegalovirus exposure and HLA in healthy donors. Both 60 Vbeta primers and 13 Jbeta primers went into the PCR. Using immunoSEQ multiplex PCR, the repertoire was profiled, and TCRdb retains in-frame clones only, with some absent. Here the sample table reports 100,000 to 150,000 clones. Input material: PBMCs. Receptor source: a man aged 18 to 35 in good health and CMV-seronegative.

V usage is TRBV5-1 and J usage is TRBJ2-1; 12 bases are shared with TRBD2. The length of the CDR3 is 16 residues. Germline V gives CDR1 SGHRS, CDR2 YFSETQ. The ends lost 1 base at V and 9 bases at J; junction bases unmatched: 8. The CDR3 sequence: CASSLMRLAGDSEQFF. The CDR3 DNA reads as TGCGCCAGCAGCTTGATGCGACTAGCGGGGGACAGTGAGCAGTTCTTC. The whole variable domain, filled in from reference TRBV5-1 and TRBJ2-1, reads KAGVTQTPRYLIKTRGQQVTLSCSPISGHRSVSWYQQTPGQGLQFLFEYFSETQRNKGNFPGRFSGRQFSNSRSEMNVSTLELGDSALYLCASSLMRLAGDSEQFFGPGTRLTVL.

The rearrangement links TRBV5-4 to TRBJ1-5; a weak D match, TRBD1 (6 bases). The CDR3 contains 13 residues. V was cut by 4 bases and J by 4 bases, with 9 bases left in between. Germline assignment: CDR1 SGHNT and CDR2 YYREEE (reference sequence). CDR3 amino acids: CASSRQGNQPQHF. CDR3 bases: TGTGCCAGCAGCCGTCAGGGGAATCAGCCCCAGCATTTT.

This chain uses TRBV10-3 with TRBJ1-2, with a possible D match to TRBD1 (5 bases). Germline V gene lookup returns CDR1 ENHRY and CDR2 SYGVKD. Deletions cut 4 bases from V and 4 bases from J, with 10 bases between. The CDR3 has 13 amino acids. The CDR3 reads CAISADRPYGYTF. CDR3 sequence (DNA): TGTGCCATCAGTGCAGACAGACCCTATGGCTACACCTTC.

V and J are TRBV5-4 and TRBJ2-1; TRBD2 aligns across 9 bases. Germline CDR1 is SGHNT and CDR2 is YYREEE (reference sequence). This CDR3 spans 15 amino acids. V dropped 0 bases and J dropped 8; count of bases not matched to a gene: 6. CDR3 bases: TGTGCCAGCAGCTTGGAGGCGGGAGGGCCTTATGAGCAGTTCTTC. This codes for CASSLEAGGPYEQFF.

V gene TRBV5-4 combines with J gene TRBJ2-7; 8 bases line up with TRBD2. V trimming: 4 bases; J trimming: 6 bases; junction bases outside the gene matches: 9. The CDR3 is 14 amino acids. Germline V gene data show CDR1 as SGHNT and CDR2 as YYREEE (reference sequence). The CDR3 loop reads CASSLSLLAVEQYF. The DNA of the CDR3 is TGTGCCAGCAGCCTTTCCCTACTAGCGGTCGAGCAGTACTTC.

This chain connects TRBV7-9 to TRBJ2-3; D is perhaps TRBD2 (5 bases). The CDR3 length is 16 residues. Germline values: CDR1 SEHNR, CDR2 FQNEAQ (reference sequence). V dropped 2 bases and J dropped 5 bases, with 17 bases sitting between them. Here the CDR3 DNA reads TGTGCCAGCAGCTTATCCCCTCAGCTAGCCGGAGATACGCAGTATTTT. The encoded protein is CASSLSPQLAGDTQYF.

V usage is TRBV28 and J usage is TRBJ2-7, with 9 nucleotides matching TRBD1. The germline V gene has CDR1 MDHEN and CDR2 SYDVKM. The CDR3 loop spans 14 amino acids. Trimming removed 5 bases from V and 5 bases from J; junction bases left unmatched: 7. CDR3 sequence: CASSTGTGTDEQYF. The CDR3, as DNA: TGTGCCAGCAGTACCGGGACAGGGACTGACGAGCAGTACTTC.

The chain links TRBV5-1 to TRBJ1-2; 9 bases match TRBD1. Unmatched junction bases numbered 5, after V lost 4 bases and J lost 4 bases. This CDR3 has 14 residues. Germline CDR1 is SGHRS and CDR2 is YFSETQ. Written as DNA, the CDR3 is TGCGCCAGCAGCCAAGGACAGGGGTTCTATGGCTACACCTTC. This sequence encodes CASSQGQGFYGYTF.

The V gene is TRBV28, the J gene TRBJ1-4; D is uncertain. Germline V gene lookup returns CDR1 MDHEN and CDR2 SYDVKM. There are 13 residues in the CDR3. Trimming cost V 8 bases and J 0 bases, with 7 bases left between them. CDR3 loop: CASHSATNEKLFF. CDR3 nucleotide sequence: TGTGCCAGCCACAGTGCAACTAATGAAAAACTGTTTTTT.

The chain combines TRBV6-1 with TRBJ2-3, with 10 bases identical to TRBD1. V lost 8 bases, J lost 1 base, and 6 bases stayed unmatched. CDR1 MNHNS and CDR2 SASEGT come from the germline V gene. The CDR3 is 15 amino acids. CDR3 sequence (DNA): TGTGCCAGCCCCGGGACAGGGGAACGCACAGATACGCAGTATTTT. It encodes CASPGTGERTDTQYF.

The chain combines TRBV4-2 with TRBJ2-1, with TRBD2 matching 10 bases. The CDR3 extends over 16 amino acids. V shed 4 bases, J shed 7 bases, and the junction held 10 bases outside the gene matches. Looked up from germline, CDR1 is LGHNA and CDR2 is YNFKEQ. The chain's CDR3 is CASSPFSSGSYNEQFF. Here the CDR3 DNA reads TGTGCCAGCAGCCCGTTTTCTAGCGGGAGTTATAATGAGCAGTTCTTC.

J is TRBJ1-6 and V is TRBV5-1; 7 nucleotides line up with TRBD1. V was pared by 0 bases and J by 10 bases, with 10 bases of the junction left unmatched. Germline loops: CDR1 SGHRS, CDR2 YFSETQ. There are 16 residues in the CDR3. The CDR3 bases are TGCGCCAGCAGCTTGGGATTTCAGGGGGAGTTCTCACCCCTCCACTTT. Its protein is CASSLGFQGEFSPLHF.

The chain uses TRBV29-1 and TRBJ2-7; D may be TRBD2 (7 bases). CDR1 and CDR2 (germline): SQVTM, ANQGSEA. This CDR3 has 13 residues. Trimming cost V 4 bases and J 4 bases, with 14 bases left between them. CDR3 sequence reads: CSVAGGQRYEQYF. CDR3 DNA: TGCAGCGTTGCCGGGGGGCAAAGATACGAGCAGTACTTC.